This T cell receptor (delta chain) came from a study of gamma-delta T cells after stem cell transplantation. TCRdb re-processed the RT-PCR reads via CATT. Found here are over 7,000 delta-chain clones, more than 12% of them singletons; the top ten hold under 7%. This clone occurred a few times. The sequenced sample was gamma-delta T cells. The receptor's source is a human donor. It is not recorded whose cells these are; they may come from a transplant donor.

CDR3 nucleotide sequence: TGTGCTCTTGGGGACACCCTCCGCCTTGGGGGGATAGGGTACACCGATAAACTCATCTTT. Encoded protein: CALGDTLRLGGIGYTDKLIF. The chain has TRDV1 and TRDJ1; 8 nucleotides line up with TRDD3. The V and J ends lost 3 bases and 0 bases, in that order; junction bases with no gene match: 18. The germline gives CDR1 TSWWSYY, CDR2 QGS. The CDR3 spans 20 residues.